The present entry profiles one TCR beta chain with its context. Its antigen is not yet known. The sample holds no much larger clone one base away, and base qualities are not on file. To sequence the TCRbeta CDR3 region, genomic DNA was isolated from the sorted cells. The immunoSEQ Assay was used to sequence the TCRbeta CDR3 regions. TCRdb holds this immuneACCESS table with in-frame rearrangements only. Some clones are missing; in checked studies, unresolved V genes explain under half, and the rest has no known cause. Within this sample are tens of thousands of clones, with approximately 89% of them counted one time only. 0.33% of the sample comes from the top ten. The trial excluded patients who had a history of autoimmune disease or were on systemic immunosuppression. In every dose cohort, peripheral blood was drawn for TCR sequencing at baseline, cycle 4 day 1, and cycle 7 day 1. The samples were drawn from a first-in-human, open-label, multicenter phase I dose-escalation trial of ivuxolimab. Adults with locally advanced or metastatic head and neck squamous cell, hepatocellular, melanoma or renal cell carcinoma were enrolled in the trial. Before TCR sequencing, CD4+ T cells and CD8+ T cells from peripheral blood were sorted into separate populations.

This record belongs to a study of OX40 agonist ivuxolimab in advanced cancers. Some background on the complete study: The costimulatory receptor OX40 (CD134) was targeted by ivuxolimab, a fully human IgG2 agonistic monoclonal antibody. In the dose-escalation cohort, over 65% of patients were male, and the mean age was approximately 55 years, with a range of roughly 20 to 80. Patients were allowed to have had prior anti-PD-1, anti-PD-L1 or anti-CTLA-4 therapy, and approximately 37% of the dose-escalation patients had been treated with checkpoint inhibitors. The monotherapy dose-escalation portion (N ≈ 56 patients) of the phase I ivuxolimab trial is reported in the paper. Partial responses occurred in three dose-escalation patients, of whom one had hepatocellular carcinoma and two had cutaneous melanoma. Among the 52 dose-escalation patients, 19 had hepatocellular carcinoma, about 15 melanoma, 9 renal cell carcinoma and 9 head and neck cancer. Intravenous ivuxolimab was administered to patients every 2 weeks at six dose levels: 0.01, 0.1, 0.3, 1.5, 3 and 10 mg/kg. Peripheral TCRbeta sequencing was intended to test whether TCR sequence diversity was altered and clonal T-cell expansion was caused by ivuxolimab.

Overall results and qualifications from the work: At doses from 0.1 to 3.0 mg/kg, clonal expansion was seen in both CD4+ and CD8+ blood T cells between baseline and week 6. Low levels of normalized T-cell clonal expansion were also seen in some nonresponding patients. After ivuxolimab, more expanded clones were found on average in CD8+ T cells than in CD4+ T cells. The antigen specificity of the clonally expanded peripheral T cells was not determined. In the 0.1-3.0 mg/kg groups, partial responders had among the lowest normalized peripheral clonal expansion, particularly in CD8+ T cells.

CDR3 length: 14 amino acids, cysteine to phenylalanine. The kept DNA is CDR3 alone, 42 bases in frame from the first base. CDR1 is given as SGHAT and CDR2 as FQNNGV, both from the germline V gene. The junction carries 8 bases between V and J, which are trimmed by 0 bases and 2 bases respectively. The chain employs TRBV11-2 and TRBJ2-7; a confident D gene designation cannot be given. The sample here was CD4+ or CD8+ T cells sorted from blood, taken in a trial of the OX40 agonist ivuxolimab. This clonotype was obtained from an adult with an advanced solid tumor such as melanoma, head and neck, liver or kidney cancer. The nucleotide sequence is TGTGCCAGCAGCTTAGACCCAGGTGCCTACGAGCAGTACTTC. It translates to CASSLDPGAYEQYF.